The entry below describes one T cell receptor beta chain. This entry comes from a study of blood T cell repertoires in COVID-19. Turning to the study itself: Italy, Spain and the United States were the sources of the convalescent and acute COVID-19 samples. T cells, B-cell-depleted T cells, or PBMCs provided the cDNA or gDNA that served as material.

Per the original data handling: Counts of nucleated cells, estimated from reference gene primer amplification, were obtained. Profiling relied on immunoSEQ multiplex PCR, and the TCRdb table lists in-frame clones only, not all of them. The DNA was the basis for D and trimming; V, J and clone size are from that table. The sample consists of approximately 190,000 clones, just over 85% of them appearing once. CDR1 and CDR2 (germline): SGHTS, YDEGEE. The V gene end was trimmed by 1 base and the J gene end by 9 bases; junction bases not matched to a gene: 4. The CDR3 runs 15 residues. The rearrangement joins TRBV5-8 to TRBJ2-1; 13 nucleotides line up with TRBD2. The sequencing input was peripheral blood. This clonotype was sampled from an elderly man with acute or convalescent COVID-19. CDR3 sequence reads: CASSLWTSGRREQFF. Here the CDR3 DNA reads TGTGCCAGCAGCTTGTGGACTAGCGGGAGACGTGAGCAGTTCTTC. The whole variable domain, remainder taken from reference TRBV5-8 and TRBJ2-1, is EAGVTQSPTHLIKTRGQQATLRCSPISGHTSVYWYQQALGLGLQFLLWYDEGEERNRGNFPPRFSGRQFPNYSSELNVNALELEDSALYLCASSLWTSGRREQFFGPGTRLTVL.